The rows below give T cell receptor beta chains drawn from one sample of a study of blood T cell repertoires in COVID-19. Sequenced by immunoSEQ multiplex PCR; TCRdb stores in-frame clones only, minus some. The table lists a few hundred thousand clones, around nine tenths of them singletons. The sequencing input was peripheral blood. Receptors originate from a man between 60 and 70 years old who had recovered from COVID-19. CDR3s include the opening cysteine and the closing phenylalanine or tryptophan. Each record gives: clone size, CDR3 length, D gene, J gene, V gene, CDR3 DNA, CDR3 protein. D genes are given only for firm matches. Size tells how often a clone was seen (once, few, many) or the class of an expanded clone, and some rows leave it out.

clone size: -
CDR3 length: 13
D gene: -
J gene: TRBJ1-1
V gene: TRBV10-1
CDR3 DNA: TGCGCCAGCAGATCGTCGGGGAACACTGAAGCTTTCTTT
CDR3 protein: CASRSSGNTEAFF

clone size: -
CDR3 length: 14
D gene: -
J gene: TRBJ1-6
V gene: TRBV5-6
CDR3 DNA: TGTGCCAGCAGCACCAGGGTTGTGAATTCACCCCTCCACTTT
CDR3 protein: CASSTRVVNSPLHF

clone size: -
CDR3 length: 14
D gene: TRBD2
J gene: TRBJ2-3
V gene: TRBV24-1
CDR3 DNA: TGTGCCACCAGCAACGCGGGGGGGACAGATACGCAGTATTTT
CDR3 protein: CATSNAGGTDTQYF

clone size: -
CDR3 length: 14
D gene: TRBD1
J gene: TRBJ2-3
V gene: TRBV5-4
CDR3 DNA: TGTGCCAGCAGCTTGCAGGGGGCGGCAGATACGCAGTATTTT
CDR3 protein: CASSLQGAADTQYF

clone size: -
CDR3 length: 11
D gene: -
J gene: TRBJ2-3
V gene: TRBV29-1
CDR3 DNA: TGCAGCGTTGATCTTACAGATACGCAGTATTTT
CDR3 protein: CSVDLTDTQYF

clone size: -
CDR3 length: 17
D gene: TRBD1
J gene: TRBJ1-1
V gene: TRBV5-1
CDR3 DNA: TGCGCCAGCAGCTCTACCTGGACAGGAATCATGAACACTGAAGCTTTCTTT
CDR3 protein: CASSSTWTGIMNTEAFF

clone size: -
CDR3 length: 15
D gene: TRBD2
J gene: TRBJ2-7
V gene: TRBV28
CDR3 DNA: TGTGCCAGCAGTTTGCGGACTAGCGAAAACCACGAGCAGTACTTC
CDR3 protein: CASSLRTSENHEQYF

clone size: -
CDR3 length: 15
D gene: TRBD2
J gene: TRBJ2-3
V gene: TRBV7-3
CDR3 DNA: TGTGCCAGCAGACGGGGGGGCCTAGGCACAGATACGCAGTATTTT
CDR3 protein: CASRRGGLGTDTQYF

clone size: -
CDR3 length: 15
D gene: -
J gene: TRBJ2-2
V gene: TRBV25-1
CDR3 DNA: TGTGCCAGCAAGGGTAACGGGGGGAACACCGGGGAGCTGTTTTTT
CDR3 protein: CASKGNGGNTGELFF

clone size: -
CDR3 length: 12
D gene: -
J gene: TRBJ1-2
V gene: TRBV19
CDR3 DNA: TGTGCCACCACAGGGAACGCGGATGGCTACACCTTC
CDR3 protein: CATTGNADGYTF

clone size: -
CDR3 length: 14
D gene: TRBD1
J gene: TRBJ1-1
V gene: TRBV7-2
CDR3 DNA: TGTGCCAGCAGCTCGGGACAGGTAAACACTGAAGCTTTCTTT
CDR3 protein: CASSSGQVNTEAFF

clone size: once
CDR3 length: 16
D gene: -
J gene: TRBJ2-7
V gene: TRBV5-1
CDR3 DNA: TGCGCCAGCAGCACGCCACTAGACGGCTTAACGTACGAGCAGTACTTC
CDR3 protein: CASSTPLDGLTYEQYF

clone size: -
CDR3 length: 16
D gene: TRBD1
J gene: TRBJ2-5
V gene: TRBV9
CDR3 DNA: TGTGCCAGCAGCGTAGTAGGGGGACAGGGTAGAGAGACCCAGTACTTC
CDR3 protein: CASSVVGGQGRETQYF

clone size: -
CDR3 length: 12
D gene: -
J gene: TRBJ2-7
V gene: TRBV6-5
CDR3 DNA: TGTGCCAGCAGTCAGGGGTCGAGGGAGCAGTACTTC
CDR3 protein: CASSQGSREQYF

clone size: -
CDR3 length: 15
D gene: TRBD1
J gene: TRBJ2-7
V gene: TRBV9
CDR3 DNA: TGTGCCAGCAGCGTAGTAGGGACAGGGGGCGACGAGCAGTACTTC
CDR3 protein: CASSVVGTGGDEQYF

clone size: -
CDR3 length: 15
D gene: TRBD1
J gene: TRBJ1-1
V gene: TRBV7-2
CDR3 DNA: TGTGCCAGCAGCACCGCGGGACAGTCGAACACTGAAGCTTTCTTT
CDR3 protein: CASSTAGQSNTEAFF

clone size: -
CDR3 length: 14
D gene: -
J gene: TRBJ2-7
V gene: TRBV5-1
CDR3 DNA: TGCGCCAGCAGCGTTACAGGGTACTCCTACGAGCAGTACTTC
CDR3 protein: CASSVTGYSYEQYF

clone size: many
CDR3 length: 14
D gene: TRBD1
J gene: TRBJ1-6
V gene: TRBV19
CDR3 DNA: TGTGCCAGTAGCCGGGACAGGGGAGGTTCACCCCTCCACTTT
CDR3 protein: CASSRDRGGSPLHF

clone size: -
CDR3 length: 13
D gene: TRBD1
J gene: TRBJ1-6
V gene: TRBV6-5
CDR3 DNA: TGTGCCACACCGGGACAGGGTTTTTCACCCCTCCACTTT
CDR3 protein: CATPGQGFSPLHF

clone size: -
CDR3 length: 13
D gene: -
J gene: TRBJ2-1
V gene: TRBV10-3
CDR3 DNA: TGTGCCATCAGTGAGCCCACTAGGAATGAGCAGTTCTTC
CDR3 protein: CAISEPTRNEQFF

clone size: -
CDR3 length: 13
D gene: TRBD1
J gene: TRBJ1-5
V gene: TRBV3-1/TRBV3-2
CDR3 DNA: TGTGCCAGCAGCCAGGGACAGGAAGAGCCCCAGCATTTT
CDR3 protein: CASSQGQEEPQHF

clone size: -
CDR3 length: 18
D gene: -
J gene: TRBJ2-2
V gene: TRBV24-1
CDR3 DNA: TGTGCCACCAGTGTCTCGAACGGCGGCGAACGAAAAACCGGGGAGCTGTTTTTT
CDR3 protein: CATSVSNGGERKTGELFF

clone size: once
CDR3 length: 17
D gene: -
J gene: TRBJ2-6
V gene: TRBV28
CDR3 DNA: TGTGCCAGCAGTTTACCTGGGGGCAGGGCTGGGGCCAACGTCCTGACTTTC
CDR3 protein: CASSLPGGRAGANVLTF

clone size: -
CDR3 length: 15
D gene: -
J gene: TRBJ1-6
V gene: TRBV19
CDR3 DNA: TGTGCCAGTAGTATCCTCCAGGGGAATAATTCACCCCTCCACTTT
CDR3 protein: CASSILQGNNSPLHF

clone size: -
CDR3 length: 14
D gene: TRBD2
J gene: TRBJ2-5
V gene: TRBV5-1
CDR3 DNA: TGCGCCAGCAGCTTGGCCCTAGCGGGGGAGACCCAGTACTTC
CDR3 protein: CASSLALAGETQYF

clone size: -
CDR3 length: 15
D gene: TRBD1
J gene: TRBJ2-5
V gene: TRBV5-1
CDR3 DNA: TGCGCCAGCAGCCCCCTCGGACAGGGCCAAGAGACCCAGTACTTC
CDR3 protein: CASSPLGQGQETQYF

clone size: once
CDR3 length: 13
D gene: -
J gene: TRBJ1-1
V gene: TRBV6-5
CDR3 DNA: TGTGCCATTTCCACGGGGGGGCCTGGAAAAGCTTTCTTT
CDR3 protein: CAISTGGPGKAFF

clone size: -
CDR3 length: 17
D gene: -
J gene: TRBJ1-3
V gene: TRBV5-4
CDR3 DNA: TGTGCCAGCAGCCTAATGACAGGAAAAAACTCTGGAAACACCATATATTTT
CDR3 protein: CASSLMTGKNSGNTIYF

clone size: -
CDR3 length: 16
D gene: TRBD2
J gene: TRBJ2-1
V gene: TRBV20-1
CDR3 DNA: TGCAGTGCTAGTTTCCACCTAGCGGGAGAGGGGAATGAGCAGTTCTTC
CDR3 protein: CSASFHLAGEGNEQFF

clone size: -
CDR3 length: 18
D gene: TRBD2
J gene: TRBJ2-3
V gene: TRBV3-1/TRBV3-2
CDR3 DNA: TGTGCCAGCAGCCACCATCTTCCCGGGACTAGTGAGACAGATACGCAGTATTTT
CDR3 protein: CASSHHLPGTSETDTQYF

clone size: -
CDR3 length: 14
D gene: TRBD1
J gene: TRBJ1-3
V gene: TRBV5-6
CDR3 DNA: TGTGCCAGCAGCCGACAGGGTCGTAGAAACACCATATATTTT
CDR3 protein: CASSRQGRRNTIYF

clone size: -
CDR3 length: 15
D gene: -
J gene: TRBJ2-3
V gene: TRBV24-1
CDR3 DNA: TGTGCCACCAGTGATACCGGGACTGGCACAGATACGCAGTATTTT
CDR3 protein: CATSDTGTGTDTQYF

clone size: -
CDR3 length: 16
D gene: -
J gene: TRBJ2-2
V gene: TRBV18
CDR3 DNA: TGTGCCAGCTCACCACTCTGGGGGGGCAACACCGGGGAGCTGTTTTTT
CDR3 protein: CASSPLWGGNTGELFF

clone size: once
CDR3 length: 19
D gene: TRBD2
J gene: TRBJ2-1
V gene: TRBV5-1
CDR3 DNA: TGCGCCAGCAGCTTGGGCCCGGGACTAGCGGGGAAATCGTACAATGAGCAGTTCTTC
CDR3 protein: CASSLGPGLAGKSYNEQFF

clone size: -
CDR3 length: 14
D gene: TRBD2
J gene: TRBJ2-1
V gene: TRBV7-2
CDR3 DNA: TGTGCCAGCAGCAAACTAGCGGGAGGCTATGAGCAGTTCTTC
CDR3 protein: CASSKLAGGYEQFF